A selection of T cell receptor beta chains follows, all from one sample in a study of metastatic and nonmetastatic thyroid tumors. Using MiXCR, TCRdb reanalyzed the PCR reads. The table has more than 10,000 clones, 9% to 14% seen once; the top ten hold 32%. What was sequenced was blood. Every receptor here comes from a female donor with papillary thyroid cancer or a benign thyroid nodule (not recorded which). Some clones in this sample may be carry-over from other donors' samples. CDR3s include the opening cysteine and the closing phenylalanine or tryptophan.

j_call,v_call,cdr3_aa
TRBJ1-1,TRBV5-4,CASSQGPNTEAFF
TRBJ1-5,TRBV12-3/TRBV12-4,CASRYGQGAYQPQHF
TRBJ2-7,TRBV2,CASSSGTASYEQYF
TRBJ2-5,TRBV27,CASSLLAGETQYF
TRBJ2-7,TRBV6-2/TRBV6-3,CASRPQSGEESYEQYF
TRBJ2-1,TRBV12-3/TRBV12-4,CASSVTSGPYNEQFF
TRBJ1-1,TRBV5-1,CASSLDIREGTEAFF
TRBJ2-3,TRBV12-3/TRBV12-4,CASSTSRGTDTQYF
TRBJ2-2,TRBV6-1,CASSGLAGHAGELFF
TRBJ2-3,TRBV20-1,CSAEGGGQTDTQYF
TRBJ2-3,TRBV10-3,CAITGTSGVGSSRTDTQYF
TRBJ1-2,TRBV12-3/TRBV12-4,CASSLGGNYGYTF
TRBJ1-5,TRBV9,CASSPGQESQPQHF
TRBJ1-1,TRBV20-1,CGARSEGRGDTEAFF
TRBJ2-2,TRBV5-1,CASRRALANTGELFF
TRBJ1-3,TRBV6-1,CASSLQVPAGNTIYF
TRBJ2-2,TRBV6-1,CASRPERGGNTGELFF
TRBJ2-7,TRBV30,CAWSDPGGWVEQYF
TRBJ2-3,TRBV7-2,CASQTDTDTQYF
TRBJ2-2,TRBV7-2,CASSLYGELFF
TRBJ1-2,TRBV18,CASSPTGWLGYTF
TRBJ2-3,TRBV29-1,CSVRTDTQYF
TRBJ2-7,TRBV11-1,CASSFSQGSYEQYF
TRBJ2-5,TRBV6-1,CASTSQGSQETQYF
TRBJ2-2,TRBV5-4,CASSLGGGGMAGELFF
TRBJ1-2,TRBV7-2,CASSLGAGTGRLGYTF
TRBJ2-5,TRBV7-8,CASSLGSGQETQYF
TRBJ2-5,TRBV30,CAWERRYQETQYF
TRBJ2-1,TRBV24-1,CATTSGSRNEQFF
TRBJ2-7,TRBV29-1,CSVVSGAGYEQYF
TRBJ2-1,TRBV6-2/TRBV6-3,CASSSGEGHPSGGYNEQFF
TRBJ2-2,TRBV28,CASTTEEGWWSGELFF
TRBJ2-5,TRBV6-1,CASSGQGPETQYF
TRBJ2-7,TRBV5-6,CASSSGTGGREEQYF
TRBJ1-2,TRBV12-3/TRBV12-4,CASSPGQGVVSYTF
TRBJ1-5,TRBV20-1,CSARDLGGNQPQHF
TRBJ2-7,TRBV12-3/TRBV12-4,CASSLLGYEQYF
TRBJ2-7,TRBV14,CASSQIQPGQGYEQYF
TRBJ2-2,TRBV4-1,CASSRAGLVNTGELFF
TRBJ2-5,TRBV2,CASSFTTGETQYF
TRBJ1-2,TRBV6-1,CASSPTGAGGYTF
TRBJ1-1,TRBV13,CASSDPTGGNTEAFF
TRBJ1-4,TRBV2,CASSLQVNEKLFF
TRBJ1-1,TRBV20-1,CSANPGYTEAFF
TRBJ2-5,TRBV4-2,CASSQGAGGGQETQYF
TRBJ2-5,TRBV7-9,CASSLAQADQETQYF
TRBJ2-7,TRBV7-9,CASSTSREGTYEQYF
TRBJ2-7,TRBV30,CAWSVNGEQYF
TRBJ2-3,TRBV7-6,CASSLGYSYTDTQYF
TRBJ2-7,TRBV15,CATSRDRGQSYEQYF
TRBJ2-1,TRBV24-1,CATRTSGVSEQFF
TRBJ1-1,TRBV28,CASSSNTPPGQAFF
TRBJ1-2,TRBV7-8,CASSLGSPTQNYGYTF
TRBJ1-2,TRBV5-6,CASSSRGGGYYGYTF
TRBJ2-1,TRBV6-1,CASSEIPRTSSFF
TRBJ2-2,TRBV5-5,CASTPVGGSLTGELFF
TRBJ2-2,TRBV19,CASSEMGGTGELFF
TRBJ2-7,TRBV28,CASSSQRGTYEQYF
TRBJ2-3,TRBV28,CASEGGTSGYTDTQYF